These T cell receptor beta chains were read from a single sample in a study of cytomegalovirus exposure and HLA in healthy donors. Only in-frame clones appear in the TCRdb table, and some are missing; sequencing was by immunoSEQ multiplex PCR. The sample yields about 160,000 clones, roughly 80% seen once. Sequencing input: PBMCs. Receptors were obtained from a man aged 50 to 60 in good health and CMV-seropositive. The CDR3 runs from the conserved cysteine through the conserved F or W. A D gene is named only where the DNA matches it firmly. The size field is filled for only some rows; it gives once, few, many or a size class.

V gene,J gene,clone size,D gene,CDR3 DNA,CDR3 protein
TRBV27,TRBJ2-2,once,TRBD2,TGTGCCAGCAGTTTAAAAGGGGCTAGCGGGGGGGCCGGTTATAGCGGGGAGCTGTTTTTT,CASSLKGASGGAGYSGELFF
TRBV29-1,TRBJ2-7,NA,TRBD1,TGCAGCGTTGTGGGCCTAAATGAGAGGACAGGGGGCTTATACGAGCAGTACTTC,CSVVGLNERTGGLYEQYF
TRBV5-1,TRBJ1-2,few,TRBD1,TGCGCCAGCAGCTTGTCCGGACAGGGTAGAGGCTACACCTTC,CASSLSGQGRGYTF
TRBV7-8,TRBJ1-4,NA,NA,TGTGCCAGCAGCTCATACAGGGCCCCTAGGGAAAAACTGTTTTTT,CASSSYRAPREKLFF
TRBV12-5,TRBJ1-1,once,NA,TGTGCTAGTGGTTTCCAAGGGACACCGAACACTGAAGCTTTCTTT,CASGFQGTPNTEAFF
TRBV4-3,TRBJ1-4,NA,NA,TGCGCCAACAGCCAAGATCTTTCCGTAGCTTTTAATGAAAAACTGTTTTTT,CANSQDLSVAFNEKLFF
TRBV7-9,TRBJ2-2,NA,TRBD1,TGTGCCAGCAGCGCCCTCGGGACAGGGGGGGACACCGGGGAGCTGTTTTTT,CASSALGTGGDTGELFF
TRBV2,TRBJ2-7,NA,TRBD2,TGTGCCAGCAGTGAAGCGCTGGGCGGGGGGTCCTACGAGCAGTACTTC,CASSEALGGGSYEQYF
TRBV7-8,TRBJ2-7,NA,TRBD1,TGTGCCAGCAGCTCCACCCGGACAGGGTCCGAGCAGTACTTC,CASSSTRTGSEQYF
TRBV5-4,TRBJ1-1,NA,TRBD1,TGTGCCAGCAGCTTGGAACAGGGGGGTGAAGCTTTCTTT,CASSLEQGGEAFF
TRBV5-5,TRBJ1-1,NA,NA,TGTGCCAGCAGAACGGGGTCTATGAACACTGAAGCTTTCTTT,CASRTGSMNTEAFF
TRBV7-2,TRBJ1-2,once,TRBD1,TGTGCCGGCAGCTTAGACACAGGGGATTACGGCTACACCTTC,CAGSLDTGDYGYTF
TRBV19,TRBJ1-1,NA,NA,TGTGCCAGTAGTATAGCCCCAGGGCCCACTGAAGCTTTCTTT,CASSIAPGPTEAFF
TRBV9,TRBJ2-7,few,TRBD2,TGTGCCAGCAGCGACTCCGTGGGTAGCGGGGGGGCCTACGAGCAGTACTTC,CASSDSVGSGGAYEQYF
TRBV27,TRBJ1-3,NA,NA,TGTGCCAGCAGTTTATCGTCGCGGGGGACTAGCTCTGGAAACACCATATATTTT,CASSLSSRGTSSGNTIYF
TRBV6-1,TRBJ2-7,NA,TRBD2,TGTGCCAGCAGTGAATTGGGGGGGACTCCGGGCTACGAGCAGTGCTTC,CASSELGGTPGYEQCF
TRBV27,TRBJ2-2,NA,TRBD1,TGTGCCAGCAGTTCCACAGGGGTGACAGGGTACACCGGGGAGCTGTTTTTT,CASSSTGVTGYTGELFF
TRBV7-2,TRBJ1-1,once,NA,TGTGCCAGCAGCTCAGGGTTGGGGGAAGCTTTCTTT,CASSSGLGEAFF
TRBV5-1,TRBJ1-4,NA,TRBD1,TGCGCCAGCAGCTTGGAGACAGGGGGCTATGAAAAACTGTTTTTT,CASSLETGGYEKLFF
TRBV9,TRBJ2-5,NA,TRBD2,TGTGCCAGCAGCGTAGCATGGGGAGGGGAGGAGACCCAGTACTTC,CASSVAWGGEETQYF
TRBV7-2,TRBJ1-2,few,TRBD1,TGTGCCAGCAGCTCCACCTCACAGGGGGCGCGAGGCTACACCTTC,CASSSTSQGARGYTF
TRBV4-3,TRBJ2-7,NA,NA,TGCGCCAGCAGCCAAGATGGTACAAGATCCTACGAGCAGTACTTC,CASSQDGTRSYEQYF
TRBV29-1,TRBJ1-2,NA,TRBD1,TGCAGCGTTGCTGGACAGGTTGGCTACACCTTC,CSVAGQVGYTF
TRBV4-3,TRBJ2-3,NA,NA,TGCGCCAGCAGCCAAGCATTCAGGGTTACAGATACGCAGTATTTT,CASSQAFRVTDTQYF